This is a list of T cell receptor beta chains from one sample in a study of Graves' ophthalmopathy and Graves' hyperthyroidism. TCRdb re-called the multiplex PCR reads through MiXCR, storing one row per CDR3 protein. Among roughly 600,000 distinct CDR3 sequences listed, less than 45% were seen once. Sequenced material: peripheral blood or thyroid tissue (not recorded which). Source of these receptors: an adult man with Graves' hyperthyroidism. Both conserved end residues are part of each CDR3. A D gene is named only where the DNA matches it firmly. Rows may omit the clone size; those that give it use once, few, many or a size class.

V	length	J	D	size	CDR3	DNA
TRBV29-1	14	TRBJ1-1	.	once	CSTGFGGVNTEAFF	TGCAGCACTGGGTTTGGGGGCGTGAACACTGAAGCTTTCTTT
TRBV5-1	16	TRBJ1-2	TRBD1	.	CASSPRALGQGGGYTF	TGCGCCAGCAGCCCAAGAGCCCTTGGACAGGGAGGAGGCTACACCTTC
TRBV7-6	13	TRBJ2-3	.	.	CASSYSLTDTQYF	TGTGCCAGCAGTTACTCCCTCACAGATACGCAGTATTTT
TRBV10-3	13	TRBJ2-5	.	.	CAISEPVQETQYF	TGTGCCATCAGTGAGCCTGTCCAAGAGACCCAGTACTTC
TRBV5-4	15	TRBJ1-1	TRBD1	.	CASSLVPGQGTEAFF	TGTGCCAGCAGCTTGGTCCCGGGACAGGGCACTGAAGCTTTCTTT
TRBV9	16	TRBJ2-5	TRBD2	many	CASSVATSGSPGTQYF	TGTGCCAGCAGCGTAGCTACTAGCGGGAGCCCCGGGACCCAGTACTTC
TRBV5-5	16	TRBJ1-1	.	.	CASSYPTSSLNTEAFF	TGTGCCAGCAGCTACCCCACATCCAGTCTGAACACTGAAGCTTTCTTT
TRBV7-9	17	TRBJ2-3	.	.	CASSPTTKSGGTDTQYF	TGTGCCAGCAGCCCTACCACCAAGTCGGGTGGCACAGATACGCAGTATTTT
TRBV6-5	13	TRBJ1-2	.	many	CASSRTAGGGYTF	TGTGCCAGCAGTCGAACCGCCGGTGGAGGCTACACCTTC
TRBV5-5	16	TRBJ2-7	.	.	CASSHTWKGVAYEQYF	TGTGCCAGCAGCCATACTTGGAAGGGGGTCGCCTACGAGCAGTACTTC
TRBV2	15	TRBJ1-5	.	many	CASRKGLRGNQPQHF	TGTGCCAGCAGGAAGGGACTCCGGGGCAATCAGCCCCAGCATTTT
TRBV29-1	12	TRBJ1-4	.	many	CSVRDPNEKLFF	TGCAGCGTACGGGACCCTAATGAAAAACTGTTTTTT
TRBV7-2	12	TRBJ2-3	.	.	CASSSGRHTQYF	TGTGCCAGCAGCTCGGGACGGCATACGCAGTATTTT
TRBV5-4	16	TRBJ1-3	TRBD1	few	CASSPGQGISGNTIYF	TGTGCCAGCAGCCCGGGACAGGGGATCTCTGGAAACACCATATATTTT
TRBV13	16	TRBJ1-6	TRBD1	once	CASSGGTGGAPSPLHF	TGTGCCAGCAGCGGAGGGACAGGGGGCGCGCCTTCACCCCTCCACTTT
TRBV7-2	15	TRBJ1-2	.	.	CASSTGRGAGYGYTF	TGTGCCAGCAGCACCGGACGGGGAGCGGGCTATGGCTACACCTTC
TRBV2	13	TRBJ1-2	.	.	CASRPDLNYGYTF	TGTGCCAGCCGTCCTGATCTTAACTATGGCTACACCTTC
TRBV4-2	13	TRBJ2-2	.	.	CASSRKYTGELFF	TGTGCCAGCAGCCGCAAGTACACCGGGGAGCTGTTTTTT
TRBV7-3	16	TRBJ1-2	TRBD1	once	CASSPQTGRRNYGYTF	TGTGCCAGCAGCCCACAGACAGGGAGGAGGAACTATGGCTACACCTTC
TRBV29-1	14	TRBJ2-2	.	.	CSVEGREAAGGLFF	TGCAGCGTTGAAGGAAGGGAGGCGGCCGGGGGGCTGTTTTTT
TRBV7-2	15	TRBJ2-5	.	.	CASSWGHISNQPQYF	TGTGCCAGCAGCTGGGGACATATTAGCAATCAGCCCCAGTACTTC
TRBV12-3/TRBV12-4	17	TRBJ1-1	TRBD1	.	CASTRDRGGSMNTEAFF	TGTGCCAGCACCCGGGACAGGGGTGGAAGTATGAACACTGAAGCTTTCTTT
TRBV6-5	16	TRBJ2-6	.	many	CASRGAGVGGANVLTF	TGTGCCAGCAGGGGGGCGGGGGTAGGAGGGGCCAACGTCCTGACTTTC
TRBV5-6	12	TRBJ1-2	.	many	CASSPQNYGYTF	TGTGCCAGCAGCCCACAGAACTATGGCTACACCTTC